Following are 32 T cell receptor beta chains from one sample sequenced in a study of MAIT cells during Salmonella Paratyphi A infection. What these receptors recognize is not known. Whole-study results and caveats: MAIT TRBV usage was oligoclonal, favouring TRBV20 and TRBV6.

Described time point: after infection, following antibiotic treatment. The MAIT cell gate was Valpha7.2+ CD161+ T cells, sorted by flow cytometry. From the 5' RACE reads, TCRdb called clonotypes with MiXCR, one entry per CDR3 protein. The profile shows about 700 distinct CDR3 sequences, approximately 17% of them singletons. Sequenced material: MAIT cells from blood, taken at the last sampling point of the challenge study. These receptors were collected from a person aged 18-70 years who was deliberately infected with Salmonella Paratyphi A in a paratyphoid fever challenge study.

This clonotype was observed many times. The rearrangement joins TRBV4-2 to TRBJ2-1; TRBD1 matches at 10 bases. Trimming took 3 bases from V and 3 from J; bases not matched to a gene: 5. This CDR3 is built from 16 residues. From germline, CDR1 is LGHNA and CDR2 YNFKEQ. The CDR3: CASSHAGTGDYNEQFF. CDR3 nucleotide sequence: TGTGCCAGCAGCCACGCAGGGACAGGGGACTACAATGAGCAGTTCTTC.

This clonotype ranks as large. The rearrangement links TRBV12-3 or TRBV12-4 to TRBJ2-7; 9 bases are a match to TRBD1. There are 17 residues in the CDR3. V was pared by 6 bases and J by 5 bases, with 17 bases of the junction left unmatched. CDR3 nucleotides: TGTGCCAGCAGACGTTACCTCCTGGGACAGGGTGGCGACGAGCAGTACTTC. This translates into CASRRYLLGQGGDEQYF.

There are many counts of this clonotype. The chain combines TRBV15 with TRBJ2-3, with 9 nucleotides matching TRBD1. This CDR3 is 15 amino acids long. The germline V gene has CDR1 LNHNV and CDR2 YYDKDF (reference sequence). The J segment lost 2 bases and the V segment lost 1 base, leaving 1 base of the junction unmatched. CDR3 bases: TGTGCCACCAGCAGAGGGGACAGGGACACAGATACGCAGTATTTT. This codes for CATSRGDRDTDTQYF.

There are a few counts of this clonotype. The chain recombines TRBV20-1 with TRBJ1-5, with D maybe TRBD1 (5 bases). CDR3 length equals 15 residues. The germline gives CDR1 DFQATT, CDR2 SNEGSKA (reference sequence). The germline V and J ends were trimmed by 0 bases and 4 bases, with 13 bases remaining between them. The CDR3 reads CSARDPRGDNQPQHF. Here the CDR3 DNA reads TGCAGTGCTAGAGACCCTCGAGGGGATAATCAGCCCCAGCATTTT.

By sample share, this clonotype is large. The V and J genes are TRBV5-1 and TRBJ2-7, with TRBD2 matching over 12 bases. V lost 0 bases to trimming and J lost 3 bases; unmatched junction nucleotides: 13. This CDR3 contains 19 residues. Germline V gene data show CDR1 as SGHRS and CDR2 as YFSETQ. CDR3 sequence: CASSLGYRLAGGPIYEQYF. DNA of the CDR3: TGCGCCAGCAGCTTGGGCTATCGGCTAGCGGGGGGGCCTATCTACGAGCAGTACTTC.

This clonotype ranks as medium-sized. V is TRBV12-3 or TRBV12-4 and J is TRBJ1-2; TRBD1 matches at 9 bases. J was trimmed by 4 bases and V by 6 bases; bases with no gene match: 6. This CDR3 has 14 residues. The CDR3 here is CASSQLGQGYGYTF. The CDR3 DNA reads as TGTGCCAGCAGCCAGTTGGGACAGGGCTATGGCTACACCTTC.

This clonotype was counted between two and nine times. The gene calls are TRBV6-1 and TRBJ2-2; the match to TRBD1 covers 7 bases. Germline V gene sequence: CDR1 MNHNS, CDR2 SASEGT. The CDR3 covers 15 residues. The trim removed 2 bases at V and 4 bases at J, leaving 4 bases unmatched. CDR3 DNA sequence: TGTGCCAGCAGTGAAAGTTCAGGGGGCACCGGGGAGCTGTTTTTT. It translates to CASSESSGGTGELFF.

Concerning this clonotype: It is unclear where the CDR3 begins or ends on the DNA, so no DNA is shown, and the CDR3 is as TCRdb lists it. The rearrangement uses TRBV7-9 and TRBJ2-5; the D segment call TRBD1 is taken from the table without a DNA check. CDR1 is SEHNR, CDR2 FQNEAQ, per germline (reference sequence). A total of 20 residues make up the CDR3, ends included. The CDR3 protein is CASSFYICSAGQGAVETQYF.

This clonotype qualifies as large. The V gene is TRBV15, the J gene TRBJ2-3; 9 bases fit TRBD2. Unmatched junction bases numbered 6, after V lost 0 bases and J lost 2 bases. Germline V gene sequence: CDR1 LNHNV, CDR2 YYDKDF (reference sequence). The CDR3 totals 17 residues. For the CDR3, the DNA is TGTGCCACCAGCAGAGAACGGGGCGGGGGGGCCACAGATACGCAGTATTTT. This gives the protein CATSRERGGGATDTQYF.

CDR3 amino acids: CARGLAGGMRETQYF. The CDR3 DNA is TGTGCTAGAGGACTAGCGGGGGGGATGAGGGAGACCCAGTACTTC. The chain carries TRBV4-2 and TRBJ2-5, with 15 bases identical to TRBD2. The germline CDR1 and CDR2 sequences are LGHNA and YNFKEQ. The CDR3 loop spans 15 amino acids.

This clonotype showed up just a few times. The chain carries TRBV6-4 and TRBJ2-2; perhaps TRBD2 as D (5 bases). Trimming removed 2 bases at V and 4 bases at J, with 5 bases between. Per the germline V gene, CDR1 is MRHNA and CDR2 is SNTAGT. The length of the CDR3 is 13 residues. The CDR3 DNA is TGTGCCAGCAGTGACGGGAGCACCGGGGAGCTGTTTTTT. Encoded protein: CASSDGSTGELFF.

By share, this clonotype ranks as large (0.1 to 1%). The chain joins TRBV6-4 to TRBJ2-1, with 8 bases that match TRBD2. The germline gives CDR1 MRHNA, CDR2 SNTAGT. The CDR3 runs to 16 residues. The junction had 6 bases not matched to a gene; V was cut back by 0 bases and J by 5 bases. The CDR3: CASSDSPGGGDNEQFF. CDR3 sequence (DNA): TGTGCCAGCAGTGACTCGCCGGGGGGGGGGGACAATGAGCAGTTCTTC.

This clonotype was seen only a few times. The V and J genes are TRBV20-1 and TRBJ1-1, with D perhaps matching TRBD1 (5 bases). V gave up 3 bases and J gave up 3 bases, with 11 bases separating them. CDR1 is DFQATT and CDR2 is SNEGSKA in the germline V gene (reference sequence). The CDR3 spans 13 residues. The DNA of the CDR3 is TGCAGTGCTAGGGGCCTACAGGACACTGAAGCTTTCTTT. It is translated as CSARGLQDTEAFF.

V gene TRBV20-1 combines with J gene TRBJ2-7, with 7 bases matching TRBD1. CDR1 and CDR2 (germline): DFQATT, SNEGSKA (reference sequence). V was clipped by 6 bases and J by 7 bases; unmatched bases: 18. The CDR3 contains 15 residues. Here the CDR3 reads CSADDQGQDVGEQYF. The CDR3 bases are TGCAGTGCAGACGACCAAGGACAGGACGTTGGGGAGCAGTACTTC.

By share of the sample, this clonotype is large. V usage is TRBV20-1 and J usage is TRBJ2-1, with TRBD2 matching over 8 bases. Germline trimming cut 0 bases from V and 6 bases from J; bases unmatched to any gene: 7. The CDR3 extends over 15 amino acids. Per germline, CDR1 DFQATT and CDR2 SNEGSKA (reference sequence). CDR3 nucleotides: TGCAGTGCTAGAGAGCCAGCGGGGGATATCAATGAGCAGTTCTTC. This sequence encodes CSAREPAGDINEQFF.

By sample fraction, this clonotype is medium-sized. The chain combines TRBV6-2 or TRBV6-3 with TRBJ2-1; 14 positions agree with TRBD2. Germline CDR1 is MNHEY and CDR2 is SVGEGT. The J segment lost 6 bases and the V segment lost 5 bases, leaving 12 bases of the junction unmatched. The CDR3 sequence is 18 residues long. CDR3 in amino acids: CASSPPGTSGGDVNEQFF. The CDR3, as DNA: TGTGCCAGCAGTCCCCCCGGGACTAGCGGGGGCGACGTCAATGAGCAGTTCTTC.

By sample fraction, this clonotype is medium-sized. The chain employs TRBV6-4 and TRBJ2-3; D possibly corresponds to TRBD1 (5 bases). Germline-derived CDR1 and CDR2 are MRHNA and SNTAGT. CDR3 length equals 15 residues. Deletions cut 8 bases from V and 0 bases from J, with 15 bases between. Here the CDR3 reads CASSTDPGSTDTQYF. DNA of the CDR3: TGTGCCAGCTCTACTGATCCAGGGAGCACAGATACGCAGTATTTT.

The V and J genes are TRBV20-1 and TRBJ2-5; 16 nucleotides match TRBD2. J lost 5 bases, V lost 1 base, and 10 bases had no gene match. Germline V gene sequence: CDR1 DFQATT, CDR2 SNEGSKA (reference sequence). This CDR3 contains 18 residues. This chain's CDR3 is CSARGVGLAGGMRETQYF. CDR3 in DNA: TGCAGTGCTAGAGGTGTGGGACTAGCGGGGGGGATGAGGGAGACCCAGTACTTC.

By share, this clonotype ranks as medium-sized (0.01 to 0.1%). V gene TRBV20-1 combines with J gene TRBJ2-1; possible D gene TRBD2, 6 bases. Trimming stripped 1 base from V and 7 bases from J, with 14 bases between. Germline V gives CDR1 DFQATT, CDR2 SNEGSKA (reference sequence). The CDR3 covers 14 residues. CDR3 residues: CSARGGDEVNEQFF. As DNA, the CDR3 is TGCAGTGCTAGAGGCGGGGATGAAGTGAATGAGCAGTTCTTC.

The table lists this clonotype with a few counts. The chain uses TRBV24-1 and TRBJ2-5; 16 positions match TRBD2. Germline V gene lookup returns CDR1 KGHDR and CDR2 SFDVKD. The V gene end was trimmed by 4 bases and the J gene end by 4 bases; junction bases not matched to a gene: 2. This CDR3 is 16 amino acids long. CDR3 DNA sequence: TGTGCCACCAGTGACGGGACTAGCGGGGGGGCAGAGACCCAGTACTTC. Translating it yields CATSDGTSGGAETQYF.

The rearrangement uses TRBV20-1 and TRBJ2-3; 11 bases agree with TRBD2. Germline V gene data show CDR1 as DFQATT and CDR2 as SNEGSKA (reference sequence). With V trimmed by 0 bases and J by 2 bases, 4 bases remained unmatched. The CDR3 sequence is 16 residues long. The CDR3 is CSARDVAGGHTDTQYF. The CDR3 nucleotides read TGCAGTGCTAGAGATGTAGCGGGGGGGCACACAGATACGCAGTATTTT.

This rearrangement joins TRBV6-6 to TRBJ1-5; D call uncertain. CDR1 and CDR2 from the germline V gene are MNHNY and SVGAGI (reference sequence). V was trimmed by 2 bases and J by 7 bases, leaving 12 bases between them. This CDR3 is built from 14 residues. As DNA, the CDR3 is TGTGCCAGCAGTTACGCGGCAGAGGGACAGCCCCAGCATTTT. Its protein is CASSYAAEGQPQHF.

This clonotype appeared a few times. The chain has TRBV6-2 or TRBV6-3 and TRBJ2-3; TRBD2 agrees at 10 bases. The CDR3 runs to 15 residues. Unmatched junction bases numbered 6, after V lost 7 bases and J lost 2 bases. Germline CDR1 is MNHEY and CDR2 is SVGEGT. The CDR3 spells CASTPGLADTDTQYF. Written as DNA, the CDR3 is TGTGCCAGCACACCCGGACTAGCGGACACAGATACGCAGTATTTT.

This clonotype is termed medium-sized (0.01 to 0.1%). V and J are TRBV20-1 and TRBJ2-1; 8 bases match TRBD2. With 3 bases clipped from V and 3 bases from J, the junction kept 7 bases outside the gene matches. Germline V lookup: CDR1 DFQATT, CDR2 SNEGSKA (reference sequence). The CDR3 is made up of 15 amino acids. CDR3 DNA: TGCAGTGCTAGTGAGGACGGGAGGGACTACAATGAGCAGTTCTTC. Encoded protein: CSASEDGRDYNEQFF.

This clonotype was observed at least ten times. The chain couples TRBV5-5 to TRBJ2-7; D remains unclear. This CDR3 comprises 8 residues. Germline assignment: CDR1 SGHKS and CDR2 YYEKEE (reference sequence). V was trimmed by 10 bases and J by 2 bases, leaving 1 base between them. CDR3 DNA sequence: TGTGCCCCCTACGAGCAGTACTTC. Translating it yields CAPYEQYF.

There are many counts of this clonotype. The chain has TRBV6-4 and TRBJ2-6; D gene unclear. V lost 6 bases, J lost 0 bases, and 6 bases lay in between. Germline CDR1 MRHNA, CDR2 SNTAGT. There are 14 residues in the CDR3. CDR3 loop: CASSHSSGANVLTF. CDR3 in DNA: TGTGCCAGCAGCCACAGCTCTGGGGCCAACGTCCTGACTTTC.

This clonotype appeared a few times. The CDR3 DNA is TGTGCCAGCAGCTTAGGGGGGGCGACCTACAATGAGCAGTTCTTC. This encodes CASSLGGATYNEQFF. The V call is TRBV7-2, the J call TRBJ2-1; D could derive from TRBD1 or TRBD2 (6 bases each). The CDR3 loop spans 15 amino acids. Trimming removed 1 base at V and 2 bases at J, with 9 bases between. CDR1 is SGHTA, CDR2 FQGNSA, per germline.

At least ten counts were recorded for this clonotype. J is TRBJ2-3 and V is TRBV6-1; 7 nucleotides line up with TRBD1. Trimming removed 1 base from V and 4 bases from J; junction bases left unmatched: 5. The V gene's germline CDR1 is MNHNS and CDR2 SASEGT. This CDR3 comprises 15 residues. This CDR3 is CASSEGGQGADTQYF. CDR3 nucleotides: TGTGCCAGCAGTGAAGGAGGGCAGGGGGCAGATACGCAGTATTTT.

Notes on this clonotype: The DNA is omitted, as the CDR3 cannot be located on it reliably, and the CDR3 follows TCRdb's listing. The chain couples TRBV5-1 to TRBJ2-7; TRBD2 is the table's D call, not checked against the DNA. Looked up from germline, CDR1 is SGHRS and CDR2 is YFSETQ. Termini included, the CDR3 measures 21 amino acids. The CDR3 reads CASSFYICSAYSGGSSYEQYF.

This clonotype is classed as medium-sized. The chain recombines TRBV20-1 with TRBJ2-2, with 7 positions matching TRBD1. V dropped 4 bases and J dropped 3; count of bases not matched to a gene: 11. Germline loops: CDR1 DFQATT, CDR2 SNEGSKA (reference sequence). CDR3 length: 16 residues. CDR3 protein: CSAKPTGNGDTGELFF. CDR3 nucleotide sequence: TGCAGTGCTAAGCCGACAGGGAACGGGGACACCGGGGAGCTGTTTTTT.

V usage is TRBV7-3 and J usage is TRBJ1-1; D is uncertain. V dropped 3 bases and J dropped 1 base, with 6 bases sitting between them. The CDR3 sequence is 13 residues long. Germline CDR1 is SGHTA and CDR2 is FQGTGA. In DNA, the CDR3 is TGTGCCAGCAGCTTTAGTGGGAACACTGAAGCTTTCTTT. As protein: CASSFSGNTEAFF.

This clonotype has a handful of counts. This rearrangement joins TRBV4-3 to TRBJ1-1, with D uncertain. The ends were cut back, 1 base at V and 6 bases at J, with 12 bases in the middle. The CDR3 covers 14 residues. The germline V gene encodes CDR1 LGHNA and CDR2 YSLEER. CDR3 amino acids: CASSQGREPPEAFF. In DNA, the CDR3 is TGCGCCAGCAGCCAAGGACGGGAGCCCCCTGAAGCTTTCTTT.